This TCR beta chain was sequenced during a study of response to subunit inactivated influenza vaccine. Study findings and constraints: New T cells are recruited in small numbers by each seasonal influenza vaccination, according to the authors' suggestion.

TCRdb used MiXCR to reprocess the RT-PCR reads, holding one entry per CDR3 protein. The table lists around 490,000 distinct CDR3 sequences, approximately 7.7% of them singletons. Germline loops: CDR1 DFQATT, CDR2 SNEGSKA (reference sequence). The CDR3 covers 17 residues. Trimming cost V 6 bases and J 1 base, with 19 bases left between them. In regard to this clonotype: The antigen remains undetermined.

Sample: PBMCs from blood, taken approximately 25 months after vaccination. The receptor's source is a man aged 50-75 years who received an inactivated influenza vaccine. The gene calls are TRBV20-1 and TRBJ2-6; a possible D gene is TRBD1 (6 bases). CDR3 loop: CSAQQGYLLSGANVLTF. The CDR3 DNA is TGCAGTGCGCAACAGGGATATCTCTTGTCTGGGGCCAACGTCCTGACTTTC.